Given below is one T cell receptor (beta chain) in context. This clone was counted only a few times. Its antigen is currently not known. No much larger clonotype is one base removed from it; base qualities were not supplied. This record belongs to a study of blood T cell repertoires in COVID-19 (dated by TCRdb to about 2020). Regarding the study in general: Samples covering the acute and convalescent phases of COVID-19 were provided by collaborators in the United States, Italy and Spain. The samples were drawn from two sources: the first 160 participants of the ongoing ImmuneRACE study, and some 1,300 subjects contributed by 6 global collaborators. The repertoires were made available in a free public database intended to serve as a resource for research on the immune response to SARS-CoV-2. The prospective study material was composed of cDNA or gDNA derived from T cells, B-cell-depleted T cells, or PBMCs. The sample metadata nearly always contained a de-identified subject ID, COVID-19 status, age in years and sex. Deeply sampled blood TCRbeta repertoires from subjects exposed to, actively infected with, or recovered from COVID-19 were included in the dataset. Where available, HLA class I and class II types were obtained from metadata supplied by the sample provider rather than from assay-based typing.

The immunoSEQ Assay, a bias-controlled multiplex PCR, was used to amplify TCRbeta CDR3 regions from genomic DNA. Concerning the study's data processing: Nucleated cell counts per sample were estimated from amplification of reference gene primers within the assay. To quantify the absolute abundance of each unique TCRbeta CDR3 rearrangement, sequence reads were collapsed and filtered. For each sample, productive Simpson clonality was calculated by taking the square root of Simpson's diversity index across productive rearrangements. TCRdb took this table from immuneACCESS and kept in-frame rearrangements with V and J called. Such tables lack part of the clones; where checked against another copy, unresolved V genes explain under half of the gap, and the rest is unexplained. The D gene and trimming were derived from the DNA, and the V and J assignments and clone size from that table. The sample table holds around 200,000 clones, of which roughly nine tenths were seen once. The ten biggest clones cover around 21% of the sample.

Collaborating institutions collected whole blood in K2EDTA tubes following their own protocols. For TCRbeta analysis, collaborators shipped samples in one of three forms: frozen whole blood, isolated PBMCs, or DNA extracted from either of those sample types. Overall results and qualifications from the work: The amount of clinical and demographic metadata varied by source and participant and was provided uncurated.

At the junction V is shortened by 2 bases and J by 7 bases, with 8 bases in between. The germline V gene (reference sequence) yields LNHDA for CDR1 and SQIVND for CDR2. The CDR3 covers 13 residues, taking in both the cysteine and the phenylalanine. Solely the CDR3 DNA is kept, with 39 bases framed from the first base. The sample taken for sequencing was peripheral blood. The rearranged segments are TRBV19 and TRBJ2-2, with a weak D call of TRBD2 (5 bases match). This sequence originates from a man aged 70-80 years with active or convalescent COVID-19. The CDR3 is CASSIREIGELFF. The sequence in DNA is TGTGCCAGTAGTATACGGGAAATCGGGGAGCTGTTTTTT.